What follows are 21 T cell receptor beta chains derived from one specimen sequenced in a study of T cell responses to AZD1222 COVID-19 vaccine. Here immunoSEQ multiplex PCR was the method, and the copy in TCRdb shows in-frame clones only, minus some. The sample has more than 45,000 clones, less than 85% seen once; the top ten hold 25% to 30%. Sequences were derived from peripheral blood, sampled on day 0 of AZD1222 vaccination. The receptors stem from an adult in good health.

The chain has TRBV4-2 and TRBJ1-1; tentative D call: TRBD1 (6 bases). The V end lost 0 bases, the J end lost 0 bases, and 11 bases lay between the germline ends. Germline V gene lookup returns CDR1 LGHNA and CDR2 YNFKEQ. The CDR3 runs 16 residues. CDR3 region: CASSQDITGMNTEAFF. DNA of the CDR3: TGTGCCAGCAGCCAAGACATAACAGGGATGAACACTGAAGCTTTCTTT.

The CDR3 is CASSLAGGGTNEKLFF. The CDR3 DNA follows: TGCGCCAGCAGCTTGGCCGGCGGGGGAACTAATGAAAAACTGTTTTTT. The chain links TRBV5-1 to TRBJ1-4; perhaps TRBD1 as D (5 bases). V gave up 0 bases and J gave up 1 base, with 10 bases separating them. The V gene's germline CDR1 is SGHRS and CDR2 YFSETQ. The CDR3 totals 16 residues. Together with reference TRBV5-1 and TRBJ1-4, the CDR3 gives the full variable domain: KAGVTQTPRYLIKTRGQQVTLSCSPISGHRSVSWYQQTPGQGLQFLFEYFSETQRNKGNFPGRFSGRQFSNSRSEMNVSTLELGDSALYLCASSLAGGGTNEKLFFGSGTQLSVL.

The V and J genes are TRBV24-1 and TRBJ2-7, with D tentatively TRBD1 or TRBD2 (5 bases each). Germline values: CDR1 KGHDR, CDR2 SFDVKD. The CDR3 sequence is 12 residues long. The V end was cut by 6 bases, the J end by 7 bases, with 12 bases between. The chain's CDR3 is CATSLGTREQYF. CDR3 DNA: TGTGCCACCAGTTTAGGGACGAGGGAGCAGTACTTC.

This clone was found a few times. The CDR3 region has the DNA TGTGCCAGCAGTCAACAGGGAGGGAACTACGAGCAGTACTTC. Amino acids: CASSQQGGNYEQYF. V and J are TRBV6-5 and TRBJ2-7; D may be TRBD2 (7 bases). From germline, CDR1 is MNHEY and CDR2 SVGAGI. The length of the CDR3 is 14 residues. V lost 5 bases to trimming and J lost 3 bases, with 14 bases between them.

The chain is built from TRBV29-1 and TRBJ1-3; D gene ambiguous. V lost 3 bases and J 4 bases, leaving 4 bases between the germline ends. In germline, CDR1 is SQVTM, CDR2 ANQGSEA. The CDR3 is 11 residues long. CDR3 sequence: CSVDGGNTIYF. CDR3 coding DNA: TGCAGCGTTGATGGGGGAAACACCATATATTTT.

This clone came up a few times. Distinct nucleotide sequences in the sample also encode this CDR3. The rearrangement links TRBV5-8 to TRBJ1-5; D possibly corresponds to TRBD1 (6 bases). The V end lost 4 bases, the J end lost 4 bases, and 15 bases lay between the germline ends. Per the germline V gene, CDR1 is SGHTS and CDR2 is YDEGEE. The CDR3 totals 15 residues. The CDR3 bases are TGTGCCAGCAGCCCGGGACAAAAGGTTAATCAGCCCCAGCATTTT. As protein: CASSPGQKVNQPQHF.

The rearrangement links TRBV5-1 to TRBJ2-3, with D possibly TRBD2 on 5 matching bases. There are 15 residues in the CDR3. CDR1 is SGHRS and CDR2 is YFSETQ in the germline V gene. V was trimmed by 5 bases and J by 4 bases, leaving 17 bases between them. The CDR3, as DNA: TGCGCCAGCAGGAGCCTCGGGATGGGATCAGATACGCAGTATTTT. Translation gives CASRSLGMGSDTQYF.

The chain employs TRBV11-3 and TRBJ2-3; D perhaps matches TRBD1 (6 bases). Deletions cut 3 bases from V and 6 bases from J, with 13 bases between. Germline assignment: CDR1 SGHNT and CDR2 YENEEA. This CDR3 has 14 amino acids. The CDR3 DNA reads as TGTGCCAGCAGCTTCTACAGGGAAAGGGATACGCAGTATTTT. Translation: CASSFYRERDTQYF.

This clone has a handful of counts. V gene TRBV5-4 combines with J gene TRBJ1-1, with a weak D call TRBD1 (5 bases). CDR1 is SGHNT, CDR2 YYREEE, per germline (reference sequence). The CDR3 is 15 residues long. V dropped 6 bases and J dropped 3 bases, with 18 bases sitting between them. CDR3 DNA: TGTGCCAGCACCTATGAGCTCCAGGGCGACACTGAAGCTTTCTTT. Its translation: CASTYELQGDTEAFF.

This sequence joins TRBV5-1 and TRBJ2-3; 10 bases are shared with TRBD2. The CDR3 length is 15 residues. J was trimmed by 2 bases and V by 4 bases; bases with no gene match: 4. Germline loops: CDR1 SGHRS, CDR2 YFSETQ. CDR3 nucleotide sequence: TGCGCCAGCAGCGTCGGGACTAGCGCCACAGATACGCAGTATTTT. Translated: CASSVGTSATDTQYF.

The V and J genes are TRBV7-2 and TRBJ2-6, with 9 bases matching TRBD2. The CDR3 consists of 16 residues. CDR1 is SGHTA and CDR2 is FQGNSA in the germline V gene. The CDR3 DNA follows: TGTGCTAATAGGGCGCGGGAGGGCCGTGGGGCCAACGTCCTGACTTTC. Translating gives CANRAREGRGANVLTF.

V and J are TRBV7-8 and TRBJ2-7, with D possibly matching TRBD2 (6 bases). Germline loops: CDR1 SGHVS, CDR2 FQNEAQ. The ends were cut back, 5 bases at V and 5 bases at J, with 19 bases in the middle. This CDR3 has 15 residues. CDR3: CASSRWGESLDEQYF. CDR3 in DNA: TGTGCCAGCAGCCGGTGGGGGGAGAGTCTCGACGAGCAGTACTTC.

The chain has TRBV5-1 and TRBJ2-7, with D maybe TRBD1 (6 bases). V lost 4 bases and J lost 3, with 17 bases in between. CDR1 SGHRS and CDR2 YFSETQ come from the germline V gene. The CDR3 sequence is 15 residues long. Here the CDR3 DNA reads TGCGCCAGCAGCAGTGGGGGCGCTCCCAGCTACGAGCAGTACTTC. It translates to CASSSGGAPSYEQYF.

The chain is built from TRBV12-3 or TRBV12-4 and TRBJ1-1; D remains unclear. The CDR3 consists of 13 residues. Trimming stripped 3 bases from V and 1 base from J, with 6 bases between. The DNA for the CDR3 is TGTGCCAGCAGTTTTGGCCCGAACACTGAAGCTTTCTTT. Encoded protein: CASSFGPNTEAFF.

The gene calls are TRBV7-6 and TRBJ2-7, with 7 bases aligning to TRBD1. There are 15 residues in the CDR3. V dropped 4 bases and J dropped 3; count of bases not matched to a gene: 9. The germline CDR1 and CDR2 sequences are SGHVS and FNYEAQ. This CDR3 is CASSSTRDRGYEQYF. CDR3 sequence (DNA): TGTGCCAGCAGCTCGACACGGGACAGAGGCTACGAGCAGTACTTC.

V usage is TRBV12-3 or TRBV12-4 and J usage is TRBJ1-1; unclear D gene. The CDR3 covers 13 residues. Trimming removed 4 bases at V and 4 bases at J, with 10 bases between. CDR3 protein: CASSWYVGTEAFF. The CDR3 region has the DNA TGTGCCAGCAGTTGGTATGTCGGCACTGAAGCTTTCTTT.

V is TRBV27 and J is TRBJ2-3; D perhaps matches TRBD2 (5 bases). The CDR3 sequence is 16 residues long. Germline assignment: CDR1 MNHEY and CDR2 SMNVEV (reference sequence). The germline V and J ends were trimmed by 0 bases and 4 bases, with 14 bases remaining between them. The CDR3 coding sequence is TGTGCCAGCAGTTTATCTGTGGGAGCAGAGGCAGATACGCAGTATTTT. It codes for CASSLSVGAEADTQYF.

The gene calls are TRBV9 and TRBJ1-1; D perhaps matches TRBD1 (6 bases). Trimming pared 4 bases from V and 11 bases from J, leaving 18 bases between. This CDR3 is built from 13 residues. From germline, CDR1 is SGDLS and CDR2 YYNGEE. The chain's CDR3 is CASSLPAQGRAFF. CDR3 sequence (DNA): TGTGCCAGCAGCCTCCCCGCTCAGGGGAGGGCTTTCTTT. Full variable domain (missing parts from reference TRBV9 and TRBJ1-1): DSGVTQTPKHLITATGQRVTLRCSPRSGDLSVYWYQQSLDQGLQFLIQYYNGEERAKGNILERFSAQQFPDLHSELNLSSLELGDSALYFCASSLPAQGRAFFGQGTRLTVV.

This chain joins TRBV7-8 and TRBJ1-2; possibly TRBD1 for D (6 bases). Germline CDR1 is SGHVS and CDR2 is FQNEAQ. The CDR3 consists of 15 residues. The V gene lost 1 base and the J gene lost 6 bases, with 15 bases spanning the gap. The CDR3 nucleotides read TGTGCCAGCAGCTTAGGTGGTGTAGACAGGCATGGCTACACCTTC. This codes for CASSLGGVDRHGYTF. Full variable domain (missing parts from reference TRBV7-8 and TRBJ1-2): GAGVSQSPRYKVAKRGQDVALRCDPISGHVSLFWYQQALGQGPEFLTYFQNEAQLDKSGLPSDRFFAERPEGSVSTLKIQRTQQEDSAVYLCASSLGGVDRHGYTFGSGTRLTVV.

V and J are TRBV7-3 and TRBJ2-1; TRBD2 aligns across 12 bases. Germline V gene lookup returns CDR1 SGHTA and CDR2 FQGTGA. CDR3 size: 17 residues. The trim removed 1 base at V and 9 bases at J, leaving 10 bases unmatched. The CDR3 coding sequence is TGTGCCAGCAGCTTAAACGCCCCGCTAGCGGGAGGGGGTGAGCAGTTCTTC. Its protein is CASSLNAPLAGGGEQFF.

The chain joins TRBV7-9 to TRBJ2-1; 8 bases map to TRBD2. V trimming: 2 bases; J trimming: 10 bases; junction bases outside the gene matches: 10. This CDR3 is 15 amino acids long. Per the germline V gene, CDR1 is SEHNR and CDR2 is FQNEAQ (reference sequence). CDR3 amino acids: CASSLYGRAGTEQFF. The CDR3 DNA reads TGTGCCAGCAGCTTATACGGGAGGGCCGGCACAGAGCAGTTCTTC. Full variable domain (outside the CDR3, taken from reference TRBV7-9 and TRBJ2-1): DTGVSQNPRHKITKRGQNVTFRCDPISEHNRLYWYRQTLGQGPEFLTYFQNEAQLEKSRLLSDRFSAERPKGSFSTLEIQRTEQGDSAMYLCASSLYGRAGTEQFFGPGTRLTVL.